These T cell receptor beta chains were read from a single sample in a study of T cell responses to AZD1222 COVID-19 vaccine. The table came from immunoSEQ multiplex PCR; TCRdb's copy has only in-frame clones and leaves some out. The table includes roughly 90,000 clones, about 86% detected once. The sample was peripheral blood, taken on day 0 of AZD1222 vaccination. These TCRs come from an adult in good health. CDR3s include the opening cysteine and the closing phenylalanine or tryptophan. The D gene is left open where the match is weak. The size field is filled for only some rows; it gives once, few, many or a size class.

D gene	clone size	V gene	J gene	CDR3 DNA	CDR3 protein
.	.	TRBV7-9	TRBJ2-1	TGTGCCAGCCGGACTAATGAGCAGTTCTTC	CASRTNEQFF
.	.	TRBV3-1/TRBV3-2	TRBJ1-1	TGTGCCAGCAGCCCCCCTTCCAGGGATCCTGAAGCTTTCTTT	CASSPPSRDPEAFF
.	.	TRBV18	TRBJ2-5	TGTGCCAGCTCACCTCTAGTGGAAGGAGAGACCCAGTACTTC	CASSPLVEGETQYF
.	.	TRBV4-3	TRBJ1-3	TGCGCCAGCAGCCCAGGGGACCTGAGGAGCGGAAACACCATATATTTT	CASSPGDLRSGNTIYF
.	.	TRBV19	TRBJ1-1	TGTGCCAGTCCTTCGGGGTCTGGCACTGAAGCTTTCTTT	CASPSGSGTEAFF
.	.	TRBV30	TRBJ1-4	TGTGCCTGGAGCCGAGGGACATTGGGTGAAAAACTGTTTTTT	CAWSRGTLGEKLFF
TRBD1	.	TRBV18	TRBJ1-6	TGTGCCAGCTCACCGGGGACAGGGCTTTATAATTCACCCCTCCACTTT	CASSPGTGLYNSPLHF
.	few	TRBV2	TRBJ1-5	TGTGCCACCACAAGGACGAACGGCAATCAGCCCCAGCATTTT	CATTRTNGNQPQHF
.	.	TRBV11-3	TRBJ1-1	TGTGCCAGCAGCAGACGACAGGAAGCTTTCTTT	CASSRRQEAFF
TRBD1	.	TRBV2	TRBJ1-6	TGTGCCAGCAGGCCGGGACAGGGGGCCTACAATTCACCCCTCCACTTT	CASRPGQGAYNSPLHF
.	.	TRBV5-8	TRBJ1-5	TGTGCCAGCAGCTTGGGTCCGGGGGGCTGGCAGCCCCAGCATTTT	CASSLGPGGWQPQHF
TRBD1	.	TRBV11-2	TRBJ1-2	TGTGCCAGCAGCCCGGACAGGGGTAATGGCTACACCTTC	CASSPDRGNGYTF
.	.	TRBV5-6	TRBJ1-1	TGTGCCAGCAGCTGGACAGAGAACACTGAAGCTTTCTTT	CASSWTENTEAFF
TRBD1	.	TRBV7-2	TRBJ1-1	TGTGCCAGCAGCTCCCGACAGGGCGCTGAAGCTTTCTTT	CASSSRQGAEAFF
TRBD1	.	TRBV24-1	TRBJ2-7	TGTGCCACCAGTGGGGACAGGAAACTTTACGAGCAGTACTTC	CATSGDRKLYEQYF
.	.	TRBV21-1	TRBJ2-1	TGTGCCAGCAGCAAAGTTGGCGCTGAGAGCTCCTACAATGAGCAGTTCTTC	CASSKVGAESSYNEQFF
.	.	TRBV5-1	TRBJ2-2	TGCGCCAGCAGCCCCGGGGTCACCGGGGAGCTGTTTTTT	CASSPGVTGELFF
.	.	TRBV21-1	TRBJ2-5	TGTGCCAGCAGCAAAGTGGGGGTAAAGCAGGGCCAGGAGACCCAGTACTTC	CASSKVGVKQGQETQYF
.	.	TRBV7-3	TRBJ2-2	TGTGCCAGCAGCACCCATCGACCAGACGGTGACACCGGGGAGCTGTTTTTT	CASSTHRPDGDTGELFF
TRBD1	many	TRBV15	TRBJ2-1	TGTGCCACCAGCGACACCTTGGGACAGGGAGAGCAGTTCTTC	CATSDTLGQGEQFF
.	.	TRBV11-2	TRBJ2-3	TGTGCCAGCAGCTTAGATGCGGGGTTCGGTGATACGCAGTATTTT	CASSLDAGFGDTQYF
.	once	TRBV9	TRBJ2-5	TGTGCCAGCAGCGTAGGGGCTCAGGGAGACCAAGAGACCCAGTACTTC	CASSVGAQGDQETQYF
TRBD1	.	TRBV9	TRBJ2-6	TGTGCCAGCAGCCCACTTGACAGGGTGACCAACGTCCTGACTTTC	CASSPLDRVTNVLTF
TRBD1	.	TRBV5-6	TRBJ1-2	TGTGCCAGCAGCTTACAGGGGAGCTATGGCTACACCTTC	CASSLQGSYGYTF
TRBD2	.	TRBV11-2	TRBJ2-1	TGTGCCAGCAGCACACAGCGGGGGGGCCTTGAGCAGTTCTTC	CASSTQRGGLEQFF
.	.	TRBV18	TRBJ2-7	TGTGCCAGCTCACCGGGTCCTATCGAGCAGTACTTC	CASSPGPIEQYF
.	.	TRBV2	TRBJ1-1	TGTGCCAGCATGAGGGAGAGGGACACGCCGGGAGCTTTCTTT	CASMRERDTPGAFF
TRBD1	few	TRBV19	TRBJ1-3	TGTGCCAGTAGCGATGACAGGGGACGGAGCCCGAACACCATATATTTT	CASSDDRGRSPNTIYF
.	.	TRBV7-8	TRBJ2-5	TGTGCCAGCAGCTTAGGGCCTACTAGAGAGACCCAGTACTTC	CASSLGPTRETQYF
TRBD1	.	TRBV4-1	TRBJ1-6	TGCGCCAGCAGCCAAGAAGTGACAGGGGATTCACCCCTCCACTTT	CASSQEVTGDSPLHF
.	.	TRBV5-4	TRBJ1-1	TGTGCCAGCAGATGGACGTTTGGAGACACTGAAGCTTTCTTT	CASRWTFGDTEAFF
TRBD1	.	TRBV6-5	TRBJ1-2	TGTGCCAGCATCGCACAACAGGGGGCGCCGGATGGCTACACCTTC	CASIAQQGAPDGYTF
.	.	TRBV27	TRBJ1-1	TGTGCCAGCAGAGTTCTCGGGAACACTGAAGCTTTCTTT	CASRVLGNTEAFF
TRBD1	.	TRBV6-1	TRBJ1-2	TGTGCCAGCAGTAAAGCCGGGACAGGCCTTCAAGGCTACACCTTC	CASSKAGTGLQGYTF
.	.	TRBV10-3	TRBJ1-1	TGTGCCATCTCCCGGGACATGAACACTGAAGCTTTCTTT	CAISRDMNTEAFF
.	.	TRBV30	TRBJ1-6	TGTGCCTGGAGTGTAGACCGAAGATCGAATTCACCCCTCCACTTT	CAWSVDRRSNSPLHF
.	.	TRBV6-6	TRBJ1-2	TGTGCCAGCAGTCCTGCAGGATATGGCTACACCTTC	CASSPAGYGYTF
.	.	TRBV11-2	TRBJ2-3	TGTGCCAGCAGCCCCTCGGGGGGCGGTGGGACGCAGTATTTT	CASSPSGGGGTQYF
.	.	TRBV4-1	TRBJ1-3	TGCGCCAGCAGCCAAGATCCAGGCAAGAGCTCTGGAAACACCATATATTTT	CASSQDPGKSSGNTIYF
.	.	TRBV7-9	TRBJ1-4	TGTGCCAGCAGCCCGGTAGCTAATGAAAAACTGTTTTTT	CASSPVANEKLFF
TRBD1	.	TRBV18	TRBJ1-1	TGTGCCAGCTCAGCTAGACAGGGGATCCGGACTGAAGCTTTCTTT	CASSARQGIRTEAFF
TRBD2	.	TRBV7-8	TRBJ2-3	TGTGCCAGCAGCTTATTGACTAGCGGGGGGATGACCGATACGCAGTATTTT	CASSLLTSGGMTDTQYF
TRBD1	.	TRBV10-1	TRBJ1-1	TGCGCCAGCGGGACAGGGGTCACTGAAGCTTTCTTT	CASGTGVTEAFF
.	once	TRBV6-5	TRBJ1-1	TGTGCCAGCAGTTACGGGGATGTGGGGGGGAACACTGAAGCTTTCTTT	CASSYGDVGGNTEAFF
TRBD2	.	TRBV30	TRBJ2-7	TGTGCCTGGAGTCGGGACTATTTAGGCGAGCAGTACTTC	CAWSRDYLGEQYF
.	.	TRBV6-2/TRBV6-3	TRBJ1-4	TGTGCCAGCAGTTACTCGTTTGGGGGGCTCGTTGAAAAACTGTTTTTT	CASSYSFGGLVEKLFF
.	.	TRBV11-2	TRBJ2-1	TGTGCCAGCAGCGCGCAAGCTAGGGTTACCTACAATGAGCAGTTCTTC	CASSAQARVTYNEQFF
.	.	TRBV7-2	TRBJ2-5	TGTGCCAGCAGCTTAGCTCCAGGGTTTGGGGAGACCCAGTACTTC	CASSLAPGFGETQYF
.	.	TRBV29-1	TRBJ1-4	TGCAGCGCTATGGGAGCCGATAATGAAAAACTGTTTTTT	CSAMGADNEKLFF
.	.	TRBV2	TRBJ2-7	TGTGCCAGCAGTGATAGGATCGGCTACGAGCAGTACTTC	CASSDRIGYEQYF
TRBD1	.	TRBV24-1	TRBJ2-7	TGTGCCACTTCAGATTTTGCAGGGGGCTCGGGTGGCGAGCAGTACTTC	CATSDFAGGSGGEQYF
.	.	TRBV5-1	TRBJ2-1	TGCGCCAGCAGCTTGGGGAACTCTGGGTGGGGCAATGAGCAGTTCTTC	CASSLGNSGWGNEQFF
.	.	TRBV9	TRBJ2-7	TGTGCCAGCAGCAGCCACCAGCGGTCCTACGAGCAGTACTTC	CASSSHQRSYEQYF
.	.	TRBV2	TRBJ2-2	TGTGCCAGCACCCCCGGTCCGCAGAACACCGGGGAGCTGTTTTTT	CASTPGPQNTGELFF
.	.	TRBV6-1	TRBJ1-5	TGTGCCAGCAGTGAAACCTGGGGTGGCAATCAGCCCCAGCATTTT	CASSETWGGNQPQHF
.	.	TRBV7-2	TRBJ2-5	TGTGCCAGCAGCAAGGGGGGGCGTGAGACCCAGTACTTC	CASSKGGRETQYF
TRBD1	once	TRBV6-5	TRBJ1-2	TGTGCCAGCAGTTCCTTGACAGGGGTATATGGCTACACCTTC	CASSSLTGVYGYTF